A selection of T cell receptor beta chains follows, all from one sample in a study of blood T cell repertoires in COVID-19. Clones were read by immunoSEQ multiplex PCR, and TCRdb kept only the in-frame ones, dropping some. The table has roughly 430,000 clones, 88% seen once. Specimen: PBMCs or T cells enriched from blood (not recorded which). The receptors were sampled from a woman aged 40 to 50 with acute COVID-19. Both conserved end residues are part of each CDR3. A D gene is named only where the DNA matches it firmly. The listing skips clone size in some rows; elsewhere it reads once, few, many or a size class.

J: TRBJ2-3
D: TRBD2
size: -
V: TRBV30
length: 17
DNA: TGTGCCTGGAGTGGGGAGGGGCTGGAATCTAGCACAGATACGCAGTATTTT
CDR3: CAWSGEGLESSTDTQYF

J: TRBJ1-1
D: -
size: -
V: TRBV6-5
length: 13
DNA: TGTGCCAGCAGGGCTCAGGGGAAAACTGAAGCTTTCTTT
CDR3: CASRAQGKTEAFF

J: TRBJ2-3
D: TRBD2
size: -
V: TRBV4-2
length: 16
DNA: TGTGCCAGCAGCCAACGGGCTGCGGGGGGGTTCATTCCGCAGTATTTT
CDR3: CASSQRAAGGFIPQYF

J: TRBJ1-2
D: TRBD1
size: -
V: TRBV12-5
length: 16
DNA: TGTGCTAGTGGTTTTAGTACGGACAGGGCCAACTATGGCTACACCTTC
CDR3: CASGFSTDRANYGYTF

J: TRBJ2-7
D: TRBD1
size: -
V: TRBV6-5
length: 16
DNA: TGTGCCAGCAGTTACTCCCGGGACAGCCTCATTTACGGGCAGTACTTC
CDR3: CASSYSRDSLIYGQYF

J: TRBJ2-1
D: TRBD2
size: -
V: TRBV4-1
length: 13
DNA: TGCGCCAGCAGCCGGACTAGATCCCAAGAGCAGTTCTTC
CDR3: CASSRTRSQEQFF

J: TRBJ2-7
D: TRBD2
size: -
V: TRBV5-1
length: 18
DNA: TGCGCCAGCAGCTTGGTCCCCCCGACTAGCGGGGGAACCTACGAGCAGTACTTC
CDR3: CASSLVPPTSGGTYEQYF

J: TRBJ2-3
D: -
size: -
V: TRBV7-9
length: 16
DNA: TGTGCCAGCAGCCCGCATAGGCGGGGCGGCACAGATACGCAGTATTTT
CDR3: CASSPHRRGGTDTQYF

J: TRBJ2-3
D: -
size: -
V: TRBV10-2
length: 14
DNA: TGCGCCAGCCGAGGCGGGGGCGGCGCAGATACGCAGTATTTT
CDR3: CASRGGGGADTQYF

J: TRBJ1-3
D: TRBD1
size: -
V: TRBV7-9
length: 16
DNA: TGTGCCAGCAGCGCCCGGACAGGACCCTCTGGAAACACCATATATTTT
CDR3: CASSARTGPSGNTIYF

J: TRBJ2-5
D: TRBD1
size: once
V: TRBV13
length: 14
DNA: TGTGCCAGCAGCTTAGGTCCCGGGACAGGGACCGGGGACTTC
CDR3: CASSLGPGTGTGDF

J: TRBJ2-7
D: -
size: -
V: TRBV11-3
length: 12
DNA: TGTGCCAGCAGCTTAAACAGTTACGAGCAGTACTTC
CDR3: CASSLNSYEQYF

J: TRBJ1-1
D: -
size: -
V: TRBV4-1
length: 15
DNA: TGCGCCAGCAGCCACGAAACCCTCAGGGTTACTGAAGCTTTCTTT
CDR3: CASSHETLRVTEAFF

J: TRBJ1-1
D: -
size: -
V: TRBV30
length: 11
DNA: TGTGCCTGGACAGGGATAAATGAAGCTTTCTTT
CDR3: CAWTGINEAFF

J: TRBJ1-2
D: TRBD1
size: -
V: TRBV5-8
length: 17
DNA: TGTGCCAGCAGCTTGATGTTTGGACAGGGGATAATCTATGGCTACACCTTC
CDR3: CASSLMFGQGIIYGYTF

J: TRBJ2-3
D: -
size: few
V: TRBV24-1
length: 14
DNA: TGTGCCACCAGTGATCAGCGGGGCACAGATACGCAGTATTTT
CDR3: CATSDQRGTDTQYF

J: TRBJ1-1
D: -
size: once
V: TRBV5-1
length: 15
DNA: TGCGCCAGCAGCTTGGCCGGGACACAGACAAATGAAGCTTTCTTT
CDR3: CASSLAGTQTNEAFF

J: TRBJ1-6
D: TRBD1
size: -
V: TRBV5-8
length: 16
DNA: TGTGCCAGCAGCCTTCACACGGGACAGGGGGTTTCACCCCTCCACTTT
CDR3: CASSLHTGQGVSPLHF

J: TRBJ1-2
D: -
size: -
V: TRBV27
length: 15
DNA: TGTGCCAGCACCCCGACCTCCGGGACTGCCTATGGCTACACCTTC
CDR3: CASTPTSGTAYGYTF

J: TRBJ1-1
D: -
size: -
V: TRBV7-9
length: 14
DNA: TGTGCCAGCAGGCGACAGGTATCTAACACTGAAGCTTTCTTT
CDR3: CASRRQVSNTEAFF

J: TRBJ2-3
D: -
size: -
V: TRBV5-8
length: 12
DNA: TGTGCCAGCAGCTTGGAGCCAGATACGCAGTATTTT
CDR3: CASSLEPDTQYF

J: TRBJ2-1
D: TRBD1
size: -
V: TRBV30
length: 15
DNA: TGTGCCCGATCCCCAGGGACAGGGGAAGTCAATGAGCAGTTCTTC
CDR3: CARSPGTGEVNEQFF

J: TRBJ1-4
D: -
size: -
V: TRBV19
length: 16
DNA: TGTGCCAGTAGTACCCGTAAGGAGGGAGGGAATGAAAAACTGTTTTTT
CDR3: CASSTRKEGGNEKLFF

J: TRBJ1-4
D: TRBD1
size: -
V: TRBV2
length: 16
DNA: TGTGCCAGCAGCGAAACACTACAGGGGTGGGCCGAAAAACTGTTTTTT
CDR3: CASSETLQGWAEKLFF

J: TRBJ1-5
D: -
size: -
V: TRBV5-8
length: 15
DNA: TGTGCCAGCGGTAACCCCTTGGCAGGGGATCAGCCCCAGCATTTT
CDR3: CASGNPLAGDQPQHF

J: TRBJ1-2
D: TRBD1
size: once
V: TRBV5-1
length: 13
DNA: TGCGCCAGCAGTTTACCGGGACAGTATGGCTACACCTTC
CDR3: CASSLPGQYGYTF

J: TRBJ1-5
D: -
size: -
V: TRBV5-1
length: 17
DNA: TGCGCCAGCAGCTTGTCTCCGGGCCGAGGGAGCAATCAGCCCCAGCATTTT
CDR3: CASSLSPGRGSNQPQHF

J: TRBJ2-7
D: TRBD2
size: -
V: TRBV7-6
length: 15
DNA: TGTGCCAGCAGCTCGTTAGCGGGGAGTTCCTACGAGCAGTACTTC
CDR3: CASSSLAGSSYEQYF

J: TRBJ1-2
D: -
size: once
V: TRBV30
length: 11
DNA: TGTGCCTGGAGTGGACAGTATGGCTACACCTTC
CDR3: CAWSGQYGYTF

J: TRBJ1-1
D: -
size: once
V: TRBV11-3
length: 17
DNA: TGTGCCAGCAGCTACCCCTGCGGGACGGCAGTGAACACTGAAGCTTTCTTT
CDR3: CASSYPCGTAVNTEAFF

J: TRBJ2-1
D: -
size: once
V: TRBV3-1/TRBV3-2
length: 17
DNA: TGTGCCAGCAGCCAAGGGGTCTCCCGGGGCTCCTACAATGAGCAGTTCTTC
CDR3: CASSQGVSRGSYNEQFF

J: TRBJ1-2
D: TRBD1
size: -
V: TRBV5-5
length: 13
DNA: TGTGCCAGCAGCTCTAACGACAGGGATGGCTACACCTTC
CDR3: CASSSNDRDGYTF

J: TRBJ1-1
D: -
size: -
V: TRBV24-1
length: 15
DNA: TGTGCCACCAGTGACTCTGGACAAACAAACACTGAAGCTTTCTTT
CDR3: CATSDSGQTNTEAFF